The 14 T cell receptor beta chains below come from one sample, sequenced in a study of blood T cell repertoires in COVID-19. Some clones are missing from TCRdb's copy, which holds only in-frame ones; the method was immunoSEQ multiplex PCR. This sample has about 95,000 clones; about 89% occur once, and the top ten carry 4.5% to 5.5%. Specimen: peripheral blood. The receptors come from a man in his sixties with COVID-19, enrolled during active disease.

In its sample, this clone was seen once. The chain couples TRBV19 to TRBJ1-6, with D possibly being TRBD1 (5 bases). Germline V gives CDR1 LNHDA, CDR2 SQIVND (reference sequence). Trimming removed 8 bases from V and 3 bases from J, with 20 bases in between. CDR3 length equals 17 residues. The CDR3 spells CASAPGLKFDYNSPLHF. CDR3 nucleotides: TGTGCCAGTGCCCCGGGACTCAAATTCGACTATAATTCACCCCTCCACTTT.

J is TRBJ2-5 and V is TRBV7-9; TRBD1 matches 7 bases. The CDR3 is 14 amino acids. Trimming cost V 7 bases and J 0 bases; bases outside gene matches: 5. The V gene's germline CDR1 is SEHNR and CDR2 FQNEAQ (reference sequence). CDR3 DNA: TGTGCCAGCACCTCCGGACAGGACCAAGAGACCCAGTACTTC. It specifies CASTSGQDQETQYF.

The J gene is TRBJ1-1, the V gene TRBV18, with TRBD1 matching 10 bases. V was pared by 3 bases and J by 2 bases, with 6 bases of the junction left unmatched. CDR1 is KGHSH and CDR2 is LQKENI in the germline V gene. The CDR3 is 16 amino acids. In DNA, the CDR3 is TGTGCCAGCTCACCTCTGACAGGGGGCGATAACACTGAAGCTTTCTTT. It encodes CASSPLTGGDNTEAFF.

The rearrangement joins TRBV27 to TRBJ1-5, with a tentative D call TRBD1 (5 bases). Trimming cost V 4 bases and J 7 bases, with 8 bases left between them. The CDR3 consists of 12 residues. Per the germline V gene, CDR1 is MNHEY and CDR2 is SMNVEV (reference sequence). CDR3 sequence reads: CASSSPGQPQHF. The CDR3 coding sequence is TGTGCCAGCAGTTCTCCAGGGCAGCCCCAGCATTTT.

V gene TRBV13 combines with J gene TRBJ1-2, with D possibly TRBD1 on 6 matching bases. Trimming cost V 1 base and J 3 bases, with 9 bases left between them. CDR3 length: 14 amino acids. Germline V gene sequence: CDR1 PRHDT, CDR2 FYEKMQ (reference sequence). The DNA of the CDR3 is TGTGCCAGCAGCTTAGCAGGGGTCGACTATGGCTACACCTTC. Translation: CASSLAGVDYGYTF.

The V call is TRBV5-4, the J call TRBJ1-3; possibly TRBD1 for D (5 bases). CDR1 SGHNT and CDR2 YYREEE come from the germline V gene (reference sequence). Trimming removed 4 bases from V and 0 bases from J, with 14 bases in between. The CDR3 sequence is 16 residues long. CDR3 residues: CASSLGVPVSGNTIYF. The CDR3 bases are TGTGCCAGCAGCCTAGGGGTTCCTGTCTCTGGAAACACCATATATTTT.

This chain links TRBV7-2 with TRBJ2-5; 13 nucleotides align to TRBD2. The CDR3 covers 16 residues. The germline CDR1 and CDR2 sequences are SGHTA and FQGNSA. V lost 4 bases and J lost 4; bases outside the gene matches: 6. CDR3 amino acids: CASSSQLAGGRETQYF. CDR3 nucleotides: TGTGCCAGCAGCTCTCAACTAGCGGGAGGGCGAGAGACCCAGTACTTC.

The chain joins TRBV5-4 to TRBJ1-6; TRBD1 matches at 9 bases. Losses at the gene ends were 4 bases for V and 9 bases for J; bases not matched to a gene: 14. Per the germline V gene, CDR1 is SGHNT and CDR2 is YYREEE (reference sequence). The CDR3 runs to 17 residues. Here the CDR3 reads CASSRDVGTGTFSPLHF. The CDR3 DNA is TGTGCCAGCAGCCGGGACGTCGGGACAGGGACTTTTTCACCCCTCCACTTT.

The J gene is TRBJ2-7, the V gene TRBV7-9; 8 positions agree with TRBD1. Germline V CDR1 and CDR2: SEHNR, FQNEAQ (reference sequence). After removal of 5 bases from V and 2 bases from J, the junction contained 5 bases not matched to a gene. The CDR3 loop spans 14 amino acids. CDR3: CASSPQGATYEQYF. The CDR3, as DNA: TGTGCCAGCAGCCCCCAGGGGGCTACCTACGAGCAGTACTTC.

This chain uses TRBV9 with TRBJ2-2; 10 positions match TRBD2. V shed 0 bases and J 4 bases; nucleotides not matched to a gene: 9. This CDR3 is built from 18 residues. The germline V gene encodes CDR1 SGDLS and CDR2 YYNGEE. Written as DNA, the CDR3 is TGTGCCAGCAGCGTAGCCAGCGGGAGGGCCGCGGGCACCGGGGAGCTGTTTTTT. Translated: CASSVASGRAAGTGELFF.

The chain uses TRBV11-3 and TRBJ1-6; D not certain. Germline CDR1 is SGHNT and CDR2 is YENEEA. Trimming removed 6 bases at V and 8 bases at J, with 8 bases between. CDR3 length: 12 amino acids. This CDR3 reads CASRTGDSPLHF. CDR3 in DNA: TGTGCCAGCAGGACGGGAGATTCACCCCTCCACTTT.

The chain joins TRBV19 to TRBJ2-5, with a tentative D call TRBD1 (6 bases). Between the trimmed V and J ends, which lost 0 bases and 4 bases, there was a span of 6 bases. Germline lookup yields CDR1 LNHDA and CDR2 SQIVND (reference sequence). This CDR3 is 13 amino acids long. Written as DNA, the CDR3 is TGTGCCAGTAGTATAGACAGGGGAGAGACCCAGTACTTC. Translation gives CASSIDRGETQYF.

This chain joins TRBV18 and TRBJ2-5; D possibly corresponds to TRBD2 (5 bases). Trimming removed 6 bases at V and 2 bases at J, with 22 bases between. The CDR3 extends over 17 amino acids. Germline V CDR1 and CDR2: KGHSH, LQKENI. CDR3 nucleotides: TGTGCCAGCTCCAAGGGCAGCGGTTGGTCGGGTCAAGAGACCCAGTACTTC. This gives the protein CASSKGSGWSGQETQYF. The complete variable domain, with remaining parts taken from reference TRBV18 and TRBJ2-5, reads NAGVMQNPRHLVRRRGQEARLRCSPMKGHSHVYWYRQLPEEGLKFMVYLQKENIIDESGMPKERFSAEFPKEGPSILRIQQVVRGDSAAYFCASSKGSGWSGQETQYFGPGTRLLVL.

V usage is TRBV18 and J usage is TRBJ2-1; D not resolved. The CDR3 sequence is 13 residues long. Germline CDR1 KGHSH, CDR2 LQKENI. V lost 5 bases and J 8 bases, leaving 13 bases between the germline ends. This chain's CDR3 is CASSFVRVHEQFF. For the CDR3, the DNA is TGTGCCAGCTCATTCGTCCGCGTCCATGAGCAGTTCTTC.